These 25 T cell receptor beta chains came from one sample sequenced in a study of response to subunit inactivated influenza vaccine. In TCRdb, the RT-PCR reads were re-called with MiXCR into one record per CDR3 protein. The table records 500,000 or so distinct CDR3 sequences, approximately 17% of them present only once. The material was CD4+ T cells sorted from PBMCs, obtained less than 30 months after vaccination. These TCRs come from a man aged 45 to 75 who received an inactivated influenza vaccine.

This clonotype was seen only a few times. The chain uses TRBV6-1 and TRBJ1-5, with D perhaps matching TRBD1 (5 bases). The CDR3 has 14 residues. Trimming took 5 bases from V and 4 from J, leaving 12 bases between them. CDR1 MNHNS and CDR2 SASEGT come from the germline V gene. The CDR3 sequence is CASSPDRPNQPQHF. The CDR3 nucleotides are TGTGCCAGCAGTCCTGACAGACCTAATCAGCCCCAGCATTTT.

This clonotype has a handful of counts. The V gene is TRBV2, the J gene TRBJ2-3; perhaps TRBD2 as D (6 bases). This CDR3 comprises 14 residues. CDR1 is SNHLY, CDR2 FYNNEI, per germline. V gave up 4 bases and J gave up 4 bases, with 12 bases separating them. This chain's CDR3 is CASSVVIAADTQYF. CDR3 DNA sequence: TGTGCCAGCAGTGTTGTGATAGCGGCAGATACGCAGTATTTT.

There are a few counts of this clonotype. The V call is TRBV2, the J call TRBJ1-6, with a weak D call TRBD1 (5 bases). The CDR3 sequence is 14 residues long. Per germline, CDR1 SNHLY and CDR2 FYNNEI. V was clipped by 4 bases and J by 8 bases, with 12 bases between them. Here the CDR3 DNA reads TGTGCCAGCAGTGTAGGGCTGGGGCATTCACCCCTCCACTTT. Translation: CASSVGLGHSPLHF.

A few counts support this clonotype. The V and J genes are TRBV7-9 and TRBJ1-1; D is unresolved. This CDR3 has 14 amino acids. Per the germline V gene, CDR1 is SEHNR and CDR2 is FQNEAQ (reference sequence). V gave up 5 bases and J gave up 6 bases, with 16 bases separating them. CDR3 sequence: CASSPTLRDSEAFF. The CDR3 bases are TGTGCCAGCAGCCCGACATTAAGGGATTCTGAAGCTTTCTTT.

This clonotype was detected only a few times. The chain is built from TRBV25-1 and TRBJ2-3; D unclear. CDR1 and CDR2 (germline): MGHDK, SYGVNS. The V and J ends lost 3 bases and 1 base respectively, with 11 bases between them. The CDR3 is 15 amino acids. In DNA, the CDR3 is TGTGCCAGCAGTGAGGCAGGTCATCGCACAGATACGCAGTATTTT. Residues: CASSEAGHRTDTQYF. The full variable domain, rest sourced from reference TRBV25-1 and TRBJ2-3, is EADIYQTPRYLVIGTGKKITLECSQTMGHDKMYWYQQDPGMELHLIHYSYGVNSTEKGDLSSESTVSRIRTEHFPLTLESARPSHTSQYLCASSEAGHRTDTQYFGPGTRLTVL.

CDR3 region: CATSRSGYEAFF. The CDR3 bases are TGTGCCACCAGCAGGAGTGGATATGAAGCTTTCTTT. J is TRBJ1-1 and V is TRBV15, with D hard to call. V lost 3 bases and J 7 bases, leaving 9 bases between the germline ends. The CDR3 consists of 12 residues. Germline V gene data show CDR1 as LNHNV and CDR2 as YYDKDF (reference sequence).

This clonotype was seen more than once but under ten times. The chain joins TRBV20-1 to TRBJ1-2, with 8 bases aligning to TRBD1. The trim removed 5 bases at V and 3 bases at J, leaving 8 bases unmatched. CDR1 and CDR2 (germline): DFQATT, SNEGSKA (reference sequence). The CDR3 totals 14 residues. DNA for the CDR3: TGCAGTGCTTACCGGACAGGGAGCCACTATGGCTACACCTTC. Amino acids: CSAYRTGSHYGYTF.

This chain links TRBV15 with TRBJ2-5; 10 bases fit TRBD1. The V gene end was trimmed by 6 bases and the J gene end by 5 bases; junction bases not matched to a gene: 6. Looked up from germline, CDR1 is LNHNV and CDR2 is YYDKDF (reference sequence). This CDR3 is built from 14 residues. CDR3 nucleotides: TGTGCCACCAGAAGACAGGGGGCTGGGGAGACCCAGTACTTC. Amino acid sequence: CATRRQGAGETQYF.

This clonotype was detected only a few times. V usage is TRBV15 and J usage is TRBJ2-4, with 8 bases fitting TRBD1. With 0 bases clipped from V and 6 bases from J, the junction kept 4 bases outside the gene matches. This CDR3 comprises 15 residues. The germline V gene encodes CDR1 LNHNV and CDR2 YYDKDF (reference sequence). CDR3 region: CATSREQGDRNIQYF. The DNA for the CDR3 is TGTGCCACCAGCAGAGAACAGGGGGATAGAAACATTCAGTACTTC.

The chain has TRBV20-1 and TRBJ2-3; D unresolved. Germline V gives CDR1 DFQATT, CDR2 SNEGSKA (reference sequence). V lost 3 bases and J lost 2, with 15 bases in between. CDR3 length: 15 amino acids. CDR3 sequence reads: CSASLDAFLTDTQYF. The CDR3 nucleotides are TGCAGTGCTAGTTTAGACGCATTCCTCACAGATACGCAGTATTTT.

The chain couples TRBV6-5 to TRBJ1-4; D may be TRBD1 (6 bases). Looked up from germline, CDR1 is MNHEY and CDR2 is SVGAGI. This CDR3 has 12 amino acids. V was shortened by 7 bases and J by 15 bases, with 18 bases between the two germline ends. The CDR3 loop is CASMGGPGVMFF. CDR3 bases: TGTGCCAGCATGGGGGGGCCAGGGGTGATGTTTTTT.

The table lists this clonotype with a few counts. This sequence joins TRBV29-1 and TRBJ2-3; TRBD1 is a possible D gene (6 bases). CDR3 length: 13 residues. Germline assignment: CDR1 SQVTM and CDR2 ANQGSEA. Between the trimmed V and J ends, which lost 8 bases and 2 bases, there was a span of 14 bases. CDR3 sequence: CSFRDMLTDTQYF. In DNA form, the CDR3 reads TGCAGCTTCCGGGACATGCTCACAGATACGCAGTATTTT.

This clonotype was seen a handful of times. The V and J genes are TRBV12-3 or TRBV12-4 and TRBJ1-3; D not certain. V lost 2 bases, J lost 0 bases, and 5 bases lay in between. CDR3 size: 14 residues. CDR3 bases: TGTGCCAGCAGTTTAATAAGCTCTGGAAACACCATATATTTT. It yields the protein CASSLISSGNTIYF.

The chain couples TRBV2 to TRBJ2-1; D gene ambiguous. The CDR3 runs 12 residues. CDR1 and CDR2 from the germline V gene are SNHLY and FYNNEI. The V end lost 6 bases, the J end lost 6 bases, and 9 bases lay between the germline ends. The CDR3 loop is CASRDLGNEQFF. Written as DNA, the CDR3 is TGTGCCAGCAGGGACCTGGGCAATGAGCAGTTCTTC.

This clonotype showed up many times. The CDR3: CATGLAGVDEQFF. CDR3 DNA sequence: TGTGCCACCGGACTAGCGGGGGTTGATGAGCAGTTCTTC. The rearrangement links TRBV7-9 to TRBJ2-1; 13 nucleotides match TRBD2. CDR3 size: 13 residues. Germline loops: CDR1 SEHNR, CDR2 FQNEAQ (reference sequence). The J segment lost 8 bases and the V segment lost 10 bases, leaving 5 bases of the junction unmatched. The whole variable domain, filled in from reference TRBV7-9 and TRBJ2-1, reads DTGVSQNPRHKITKRGQNVTFRCDPISEHNRLYWYRQTLGQGPEFLTYFQNEAQLEKSRLLSDRFSAERPKGSFSTLEIQRTEQGDSAMYLCATGLAGVDEQFFGPGTRLTVL.

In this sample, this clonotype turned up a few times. CDR3 sequence reads: CASSFGSRQTQYF. The DNA of the CDR3 is TGTGCCAGCAGCTTCGGGAGTCGGCAGACCCAGTACTTC. J is TRBJ2-5 and V is TRBV7-9; TRBD2 is a possible D gene (6 bases). Per germline, CDR1 SEHNR and CDR2 FQNEAQ (reference sequence). The CDR3 has 13 amino acids. V was pared by 3 bases and J by 6 bases, with 11 bases between.

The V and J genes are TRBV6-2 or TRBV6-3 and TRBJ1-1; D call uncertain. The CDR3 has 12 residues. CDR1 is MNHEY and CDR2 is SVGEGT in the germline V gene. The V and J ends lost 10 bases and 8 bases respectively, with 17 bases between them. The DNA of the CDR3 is TGTGCCACCAGACAAGGCTCAACCGAAGCTTTCTTT. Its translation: CATRQGSTEAFF.

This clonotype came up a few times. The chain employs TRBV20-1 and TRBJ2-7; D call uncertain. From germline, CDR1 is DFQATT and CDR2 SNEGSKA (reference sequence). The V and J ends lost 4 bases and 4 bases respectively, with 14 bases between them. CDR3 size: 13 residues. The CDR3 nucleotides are TGCAGTGCTAACAGCCCCTCTCAGTACGAGCAGTACTTC. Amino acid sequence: CSANSPSQYEQYF.

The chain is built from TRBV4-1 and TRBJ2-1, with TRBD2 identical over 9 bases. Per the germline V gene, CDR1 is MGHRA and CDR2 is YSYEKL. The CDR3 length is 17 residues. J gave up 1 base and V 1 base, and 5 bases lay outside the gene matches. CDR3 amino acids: CASSQGFSGGSYNEQFF. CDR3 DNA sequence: TGCGCCAGCAGCCAAGGGTTTAGCGGGGGATCCTACAATGAGCAGTTCTTC.

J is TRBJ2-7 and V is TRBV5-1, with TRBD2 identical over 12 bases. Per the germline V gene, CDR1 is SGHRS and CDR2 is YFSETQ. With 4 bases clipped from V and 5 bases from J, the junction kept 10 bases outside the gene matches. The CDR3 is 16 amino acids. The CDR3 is CASSGLAGGRGNEQYF. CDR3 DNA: TGCGCCAGCAGCGGCCTAGCGGGGGGGCGCGGGAACGAGCAGTACTTC. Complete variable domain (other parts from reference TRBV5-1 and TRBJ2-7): KAGVTQTPRYLIKTRGQQVTLSCSPISGHRSVSWYQQTPGQGLQFLFEYFSETQRNKGNFPGRFSGRQFSNSRSEMNVSTLELGDSALYLCASSGLAGGRGNEQYFGPGTRLTVT.

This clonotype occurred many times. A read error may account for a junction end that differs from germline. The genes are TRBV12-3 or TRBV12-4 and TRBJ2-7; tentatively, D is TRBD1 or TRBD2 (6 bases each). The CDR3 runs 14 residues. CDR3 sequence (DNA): TGTGCCAGGAGTTATCGGGGGCACTCCTACGAGCAGTACTTC. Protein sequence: CARSYRGHSYEQYF.

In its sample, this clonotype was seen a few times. The CDR3: CASSQTGLAGNTGELFF. The CDR3, as DNA: TGTGCCAGCAGCCAGACGGGACTAGCGGGAAACACCGGGGAGCTGTTTTTT. The rearrangement links TRBV3-1 to TRBJ2-2; TRBD2 agrees at 13 bases. The CDR3 totals 17 residues. The junction had 3 bases not matched to a gene; V was cut back by 3 bases and J by 2 bases. Looked up from germline, CDR1 is LGHDT and CDR2 is YNNKEL (reference sequence).

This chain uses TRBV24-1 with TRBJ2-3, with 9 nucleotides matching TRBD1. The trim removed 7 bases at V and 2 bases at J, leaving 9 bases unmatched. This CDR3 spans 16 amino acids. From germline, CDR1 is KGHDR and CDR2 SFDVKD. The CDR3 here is CATSTTGTGNTDTQYF. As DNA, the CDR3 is TGTGCCACCAGCACGACCGGGACAGGGAACACAGATACGCAGTATTTT.

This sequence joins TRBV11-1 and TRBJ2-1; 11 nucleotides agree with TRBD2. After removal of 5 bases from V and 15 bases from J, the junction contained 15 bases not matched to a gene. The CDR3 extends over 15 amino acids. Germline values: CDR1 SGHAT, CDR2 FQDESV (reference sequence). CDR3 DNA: TGTGCCAGCAGCCTGGGGACTAGCGGAGGAGTGGTCCCGTTCTTC. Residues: CASSLGTSGGVVPFF.

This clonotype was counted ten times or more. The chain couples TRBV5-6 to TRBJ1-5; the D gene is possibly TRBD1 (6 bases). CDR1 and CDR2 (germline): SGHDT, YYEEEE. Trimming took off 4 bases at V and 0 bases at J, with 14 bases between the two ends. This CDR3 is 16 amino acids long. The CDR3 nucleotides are TGTGCCAGCAGCCGAACGGGGGCCTATAGCAATCAGCCCCAGCATTTT. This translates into CASSRTGAYSNQPQHF.